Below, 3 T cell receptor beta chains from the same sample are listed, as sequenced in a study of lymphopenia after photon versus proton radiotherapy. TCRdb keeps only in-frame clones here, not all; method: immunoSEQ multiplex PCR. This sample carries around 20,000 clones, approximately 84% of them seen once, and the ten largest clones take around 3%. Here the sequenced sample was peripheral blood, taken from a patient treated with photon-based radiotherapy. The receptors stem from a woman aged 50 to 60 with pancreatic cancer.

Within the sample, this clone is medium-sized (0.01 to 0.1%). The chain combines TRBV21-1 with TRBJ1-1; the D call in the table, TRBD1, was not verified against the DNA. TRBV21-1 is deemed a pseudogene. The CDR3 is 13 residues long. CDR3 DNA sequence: TGTGCCAGCAAGTTCGATTGGGCCGCTGAAGCTTTCTTT. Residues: CASKFDWAAEAFF.

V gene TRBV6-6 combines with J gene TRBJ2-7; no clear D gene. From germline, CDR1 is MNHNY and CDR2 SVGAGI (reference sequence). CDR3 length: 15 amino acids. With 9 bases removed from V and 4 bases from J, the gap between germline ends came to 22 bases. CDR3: CASSAAETVRYEQYF. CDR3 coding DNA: TGTGCCAGTTCTGCGGCGGAGACGGTGCGATACGAGCAGTACTTC.

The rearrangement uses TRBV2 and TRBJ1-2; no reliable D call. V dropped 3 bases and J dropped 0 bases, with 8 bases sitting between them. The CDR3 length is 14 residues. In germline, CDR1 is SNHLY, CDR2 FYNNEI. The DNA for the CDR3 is TGTGCCAGCAGTGAGAGTCCTTCTAACTATGGCTACACCTTC. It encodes CASSESPSNYGYTF.